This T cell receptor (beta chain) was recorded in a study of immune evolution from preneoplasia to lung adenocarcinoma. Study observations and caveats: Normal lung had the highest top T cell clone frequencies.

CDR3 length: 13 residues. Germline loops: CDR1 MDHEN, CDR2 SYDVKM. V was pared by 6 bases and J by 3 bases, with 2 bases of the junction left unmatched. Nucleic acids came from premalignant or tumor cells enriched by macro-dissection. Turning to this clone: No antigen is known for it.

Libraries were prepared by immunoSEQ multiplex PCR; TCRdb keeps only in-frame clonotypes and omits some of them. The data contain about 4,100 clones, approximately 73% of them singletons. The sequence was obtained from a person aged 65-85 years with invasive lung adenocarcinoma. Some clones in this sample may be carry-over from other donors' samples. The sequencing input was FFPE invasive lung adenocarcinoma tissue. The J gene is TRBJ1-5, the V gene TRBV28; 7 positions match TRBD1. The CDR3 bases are TGTGCCAGCAGACAGGGGAACAATCAGCCCCAGCATTTT. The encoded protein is CASRQGNNQPQHF.